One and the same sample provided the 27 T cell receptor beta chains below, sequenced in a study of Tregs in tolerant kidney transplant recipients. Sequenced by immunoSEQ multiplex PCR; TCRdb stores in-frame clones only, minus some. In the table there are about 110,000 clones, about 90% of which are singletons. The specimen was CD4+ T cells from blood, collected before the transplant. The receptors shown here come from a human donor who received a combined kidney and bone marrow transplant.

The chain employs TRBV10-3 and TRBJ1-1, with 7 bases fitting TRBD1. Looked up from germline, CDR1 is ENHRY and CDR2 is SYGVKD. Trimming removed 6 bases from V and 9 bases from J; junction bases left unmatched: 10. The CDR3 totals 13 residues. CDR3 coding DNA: TGTGCCATCAGGGGGGGACAGCAACTTCAAGCTTTCTTT. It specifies CAIRGGQQLQAFF.

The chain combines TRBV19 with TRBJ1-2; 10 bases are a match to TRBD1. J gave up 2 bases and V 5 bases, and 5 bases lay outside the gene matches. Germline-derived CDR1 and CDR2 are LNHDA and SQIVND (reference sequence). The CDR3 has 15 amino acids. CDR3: CASSATGGPNYGYTF. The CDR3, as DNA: TGTGCCAGTAGTGCGACAGGGGGCCCCAACTATGGCTACACCTTC.

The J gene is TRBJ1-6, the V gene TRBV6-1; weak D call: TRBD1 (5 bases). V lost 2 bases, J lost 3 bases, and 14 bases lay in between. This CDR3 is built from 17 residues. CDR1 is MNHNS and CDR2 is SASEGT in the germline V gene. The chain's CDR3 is CASSEYLTVGYNSPLHF. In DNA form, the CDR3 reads TGTGCCAGCAGTGAATATCTGACAGTTGGCTATAATTCACCCCTCCACTTT.

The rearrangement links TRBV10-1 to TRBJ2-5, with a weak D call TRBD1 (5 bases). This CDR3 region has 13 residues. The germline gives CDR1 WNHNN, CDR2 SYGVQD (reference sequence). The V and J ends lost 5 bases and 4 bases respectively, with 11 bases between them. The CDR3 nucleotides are TGCGCCAGCAGTTCAGGGCGCGGAGAGACCCAGTACTTC. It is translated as CASSSGRGETQYF.

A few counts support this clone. DNA of the CDR3: TGTGCCAGTAGTCCGAACACCATTGAAGCTTTCTTT. It translates to CASSPNTIEAFF. The chain combines TRBV19 with TRBJ1-1; D is undetermined. Trimming took 5 bases from V and 7 from J, leaving 11 bases between them. CDR1 and CDR2 from the germline V gene are LNHDA and SQIVND (reference sequence). This CDR3 has 12 residues.

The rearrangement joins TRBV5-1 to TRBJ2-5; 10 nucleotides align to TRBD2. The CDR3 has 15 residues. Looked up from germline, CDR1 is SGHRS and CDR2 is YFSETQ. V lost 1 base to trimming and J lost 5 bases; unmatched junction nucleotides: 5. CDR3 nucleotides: TGCGCCAGCAGCTTGAGAGGACTAGCGGACGAGACCCAGTACTTC. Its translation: CASSLRGLADETQYF.

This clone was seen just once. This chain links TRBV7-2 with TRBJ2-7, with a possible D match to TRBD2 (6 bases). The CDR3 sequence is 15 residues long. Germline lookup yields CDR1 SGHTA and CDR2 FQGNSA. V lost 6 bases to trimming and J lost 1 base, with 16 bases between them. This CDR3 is CASSFGPGLSYEQYF. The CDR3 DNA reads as TGTGCCAGCAGTTTCGGACCGGGACTTTCCTACGAGCAGTACTTC.

In nucleotides, the CDR3 is TGTGCCAGCAGCTTTACTCGGGAGCGGGAGCAGTACTTC. Its protein product is CASSFTREREQYF. The V gene is TRBV7-2, the J gene TRBJ2-7; a weak D match, TRBD2 (6 bases). V lost 3 bases and J 7 bases, leaving 13 bases between the germline ends. In germline, CDR1 is SGHTA, CDR2 FQGNSA. The CDR3 runs to 13 residues.

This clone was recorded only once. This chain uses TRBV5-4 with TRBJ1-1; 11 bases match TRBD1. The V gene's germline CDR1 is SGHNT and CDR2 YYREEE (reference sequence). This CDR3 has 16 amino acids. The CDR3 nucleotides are TGTGCTTATATCCCAGGACAGGGGGCAGTGGGCACTGAAGCTTTCTTT. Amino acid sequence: CAYIPGQGAVGTEAFF. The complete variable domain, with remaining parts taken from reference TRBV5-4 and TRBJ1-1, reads ETGVTQSPTHLIKTRGQQVTLRCSSQSGHNTVSWYQQALGQGPQFIFQYYREEENGRGNFPPRFSGLQFPNYSSELNVNALELDDSALYLCAYIPGQGAVGTEAFFGQGTRLTVV.

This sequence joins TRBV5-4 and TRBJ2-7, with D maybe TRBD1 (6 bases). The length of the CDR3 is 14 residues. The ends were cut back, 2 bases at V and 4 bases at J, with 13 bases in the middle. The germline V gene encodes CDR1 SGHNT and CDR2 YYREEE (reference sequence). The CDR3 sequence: CASSFPGTPYEQYF. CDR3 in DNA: TGTGCCAGCAGCTTTCCCGGGACACCTTACGAGCAGTACTTC.

CDR3 residues: CASSQAPTYEQYF. In nucleotides, the CDR3 is TGCGCCAGCAGCCAAGCCCCTACCTACGAGCAGTACTTC. The chain combines TRBV4-1 with TRBJ2-7; unclear D gene. Trimming stripped 1 base from V and 2 bases from J, with 6 bases between. The germline V gene has CDR1 MGHRA and CDR2 YSYEKL. There are 13 residues in the CDR3.

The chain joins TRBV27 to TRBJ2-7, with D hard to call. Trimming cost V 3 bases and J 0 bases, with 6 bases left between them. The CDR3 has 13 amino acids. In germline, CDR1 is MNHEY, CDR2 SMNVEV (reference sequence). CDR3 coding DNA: TGTGCCAGCAGTTTCCGGAGCTCCTACGAGCAGTACTTC. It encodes CASSFRSSYEQYF.

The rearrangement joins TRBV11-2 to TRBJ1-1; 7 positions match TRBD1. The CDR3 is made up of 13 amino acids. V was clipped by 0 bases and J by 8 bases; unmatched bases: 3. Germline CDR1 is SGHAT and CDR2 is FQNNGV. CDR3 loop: CASSLDLTGEAFF. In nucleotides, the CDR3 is TGTGCCAGCAGCTTAGACCTGACAGGGGAAGCTTTCTTT.

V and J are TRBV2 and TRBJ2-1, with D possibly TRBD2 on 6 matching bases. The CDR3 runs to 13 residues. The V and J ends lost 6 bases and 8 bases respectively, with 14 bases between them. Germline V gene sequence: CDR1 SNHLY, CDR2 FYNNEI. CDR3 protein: CASSRTMGDEQFF. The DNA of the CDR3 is TGTGCCAGCAGCCGGACTATGGGCGATGAGCAGTTCTTC. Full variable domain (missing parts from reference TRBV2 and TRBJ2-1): EPEVTQTPSHQVTQMGQEVILRCVPISNHLYFYWYRQILGQKVEFLVSFYNNEISEKSEIFDDQFSVERPDGSNFTLKIRSTKLEDSAMYFCASSRTMGDEQFFGPGTRLTVL.

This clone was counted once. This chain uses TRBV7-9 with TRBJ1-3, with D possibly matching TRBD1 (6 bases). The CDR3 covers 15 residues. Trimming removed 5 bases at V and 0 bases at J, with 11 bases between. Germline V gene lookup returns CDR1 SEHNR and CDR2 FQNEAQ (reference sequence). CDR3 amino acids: CASSVQGNSGNTIYF. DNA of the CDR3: TGTGCCAGCAGCGTACAGGGTAACTCTGGAAACACCATATATTTT. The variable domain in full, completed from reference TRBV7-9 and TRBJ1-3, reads DTGVSQNPRHKITKRGQNVTFRCDPISEHNRLYWYRQTLGQGPEFLTYFQNEAQLEKSRLLSDRFSAERPKGSFSTLEIQRTEQGDSAMYLCASSVQGNSGNTIYFGEGSWLTVV.

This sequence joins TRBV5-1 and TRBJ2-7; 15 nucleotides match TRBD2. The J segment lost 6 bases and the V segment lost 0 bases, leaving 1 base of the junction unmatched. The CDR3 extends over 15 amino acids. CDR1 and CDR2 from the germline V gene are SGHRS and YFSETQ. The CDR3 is CASSLEGLAGGEQYF. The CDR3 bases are TGCGCCAGCAGCTTGGAGGGACTAGCGGGGGGCGAGCAGTACTTC.

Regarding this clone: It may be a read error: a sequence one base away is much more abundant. The CDR3 DNA is TGTGCCAGCTCAGCGAACAGGGGTGGGAATCAGCCCCAGCATTTT. Translation gives CASSANRGGNQPQHF. The chain uses TRBV18 and TRBJ1-5; 7 bases fit TRBD1. From germline, CDR1 is KGHSH and CDR2 LQKENI. There are 15 residues in the CDR3. The V gene end was trimmed by 5 bases and the J gene end by 4 bases; junction bases not matched to a gene: 8. Full variable domain (rest looked up from reference TRBV18 and TRBJ1-5): NAGVMQNPRHLVRRRGQEARLRCSPMKGHSHVYWYRQLPEEGLKFMVYLQKENIIDESGMPKERFSAEFPKEGPSILRIQQVVRGDSAAYFCASSANRGGNQPQHFGDGTRLSIL.

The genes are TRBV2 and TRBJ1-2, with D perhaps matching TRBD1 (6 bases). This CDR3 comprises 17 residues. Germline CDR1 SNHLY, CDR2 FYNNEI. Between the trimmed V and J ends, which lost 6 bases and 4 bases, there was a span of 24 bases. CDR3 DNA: TGTGCCAGCAGCCCCCTGGGGCCAGGGGTGACAATCTATGGCTACACCTTC. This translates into CASSPLGPGVTIYGYTF.

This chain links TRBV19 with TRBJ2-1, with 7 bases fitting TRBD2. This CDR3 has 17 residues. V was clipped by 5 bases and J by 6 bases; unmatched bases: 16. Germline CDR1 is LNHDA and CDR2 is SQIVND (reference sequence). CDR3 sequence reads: CASSSHFGGGLANEQFF. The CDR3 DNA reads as TGTGCCAGTAGTTCCCACTTTGGGGGAGGGCTCGCCAATGAGCAGTTCTTC.

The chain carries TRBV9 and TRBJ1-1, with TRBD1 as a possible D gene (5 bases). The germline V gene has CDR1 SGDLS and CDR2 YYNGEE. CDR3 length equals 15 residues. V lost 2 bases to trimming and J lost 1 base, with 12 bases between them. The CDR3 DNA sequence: TGTGCCAGCAGCGTGACAGCCGGGCGGAACACTGAAGCTTTCTTT. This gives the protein CASSVTAGRNTEAFF.

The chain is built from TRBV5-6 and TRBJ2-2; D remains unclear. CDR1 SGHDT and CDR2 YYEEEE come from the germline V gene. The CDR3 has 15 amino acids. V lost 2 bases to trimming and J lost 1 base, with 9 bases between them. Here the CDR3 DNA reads TGTGCCAGCAGCTTTGGGCAGCTGAACACCGGGGAGCTGTTTTTT. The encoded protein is CASSFGQLNTGELFF.

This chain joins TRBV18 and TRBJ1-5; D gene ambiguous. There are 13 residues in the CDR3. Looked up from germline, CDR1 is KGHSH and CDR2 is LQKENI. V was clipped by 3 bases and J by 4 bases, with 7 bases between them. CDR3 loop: CASSPTRNQPQHF. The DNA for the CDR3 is TGTGCCAGCTCACCGACACGGAATCAGCCCCAGCATTTT.

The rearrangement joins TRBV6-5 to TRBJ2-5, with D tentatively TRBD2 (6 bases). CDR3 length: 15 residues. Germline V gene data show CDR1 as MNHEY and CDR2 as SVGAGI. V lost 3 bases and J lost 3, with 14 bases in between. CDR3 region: CASSYPGDSKETQYF. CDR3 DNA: TGTGCCAGCAGTTATCCGGGAGACTCCAAAGAGACCCAGTACTTC.

CDR3 loop: CASTTGYGNTEAFF. As DNA, the CDR3 is TGCGCCAGCACGACAGGGTATGGGAACACTGAAGCTTTCTTT. The rearrangement links TRBV5-1 to TRBJ1-1; 7 bases match TRBD1. Per germline, CDR1 SGHRS and CDR2 YFSETQ. The CDR3 totals 14 residues. V was pared by 6 bases and J by 1 base, with 6 bases of the junction left unmatched.

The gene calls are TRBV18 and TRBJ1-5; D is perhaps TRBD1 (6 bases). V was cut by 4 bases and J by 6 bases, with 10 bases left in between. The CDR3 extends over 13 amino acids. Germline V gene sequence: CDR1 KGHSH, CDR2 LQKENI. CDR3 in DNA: TGTGCCAGCTCACAACAGGGTGCTCAGCCCCAGCATTTT. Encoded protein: CASSQQGAQPQHF. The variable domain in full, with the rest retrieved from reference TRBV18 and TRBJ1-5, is NAGVMQNPRHLVRRRGQEARLRCSPMKGHSHVYWYRQLPEEGLKFMVYLQKENIIDESGMPKERFSAEFPKEGPSILRIQQVVRGDSAAYFCASSQQGAQPQHFGDGTRLSIL.

Here the CDR3 DNA reads TGTGCCAGCAGCCCGGCGGCGCCAGATACGCAGTATTTT. Translated: CASSPAAPDTQYF. The chain links TRBV7-9 to TRBJ2-3; no clear D gene. V gave up 5 bases and J gave up 4 bases, with 10 bases separating them. The CDR3 consists of 13 residues. Germline assignment: CDR1 SEHNR and CDR2 FQNEAQ (reference sequence).

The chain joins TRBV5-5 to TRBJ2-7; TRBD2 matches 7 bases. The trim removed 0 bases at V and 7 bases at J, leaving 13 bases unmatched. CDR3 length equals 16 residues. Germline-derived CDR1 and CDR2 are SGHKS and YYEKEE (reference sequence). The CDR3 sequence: CASSLEGLKGLSEQYF. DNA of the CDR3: TGTGCCAGCAGCTTGGAGGGATTAAAGGGACTATCGGAGCAGTACTTC.